This TCR beta chain was obtained from a study of T-cell reconstitution after alpha-beta-depleted transplantation in children. Study outcomes and limitations: Expanded clones from the graft, numbering several hundred, reportedly supplied alpha-beta T cells about two months after transplant. Recipient T cells and thymic progenitors that survived gave rise to the high TCRbeta diversity observed at day 60 in some patients. T-cell numbers and diversity, one year after transplant, stemmed largely from T cells that were newly produced.

CDR3 length: 19 amino acids. V lost 1 base, J lost 5 bases, and 12 bases stayed unmatched. Per germline, CDR1 LGHNA and CDR2 YNFKEQ. Researchers prepared the TCRbeta library using unique molecular identifiers, the study reports. From the PCR reads, TCRdb called clonotypes with MiXCR, one entry per CDR3 protein. The table has almost 250,000 distinct CDR3 sequences, roughly 23% seen once. Regarding this clonotype: Its specificity is not known.

V usage is TRBV4-2 and J usage is TRBJ2-7; 15 nucleotides match TRBD2. The receptor was isolated from a girl aged 2-10 years with Fanconi anemia, due to receive a stem cell transplant. Material: PBMCs, obtained before TCRalphabeta/CD19-depleted stem cell transplant. The CDR3 loop is CASSQAVPGLAGGSDEQYF. The CDR3 DNA reads TGTGCCAGCAGCCAAGCGGTTCCGGGACTAGCGGGAGGAAGTGACGAGCAGTACTTC.